The 28 T cell receptor beta chains in this list originate from one sample, sequenced in a study of early T cells in non-severe SARS-CoV-2 infection. MiXCR was run by TCRdb on the 5' RACE reads, yielding one entry per CDR3 protein. This sample has tens of thousands of distinct CDR3 sequences, with approximately 15% found just once. Specimen: whole blood, collected at baseline. These receptors were collected from an adult who was a healthcare worker with PCR-confirmed SARS-CoV-2 infection or an uninfected control (not recorded which).

V is TRBV15 and J is TRBJ2-7; 11 bases are a match to TRBD1. The CDR3 loop spans 14 amino acids. Germline trimming cut 4 bases from V and 4 bases from J; bases unmatched to any gene: 3. From germline, CDR1 is LNHNV and CDR2 YYDKDF (reference sequence). CDR3 sequence reads: CATSMDRGPYEQYF. The CDR3 region has the DNA TGTGCCACCAGCATGGACAGGGGGCCATACGAGCAGTACTTC.

The chain combines TRBV5-4 with TRBJ2-7; D gene uncertain. V was clipped by 4 bases and J by 1 base, with 15 bases between them. The CDR3 has 15 residues. CDR1 is SGHNT and CDR2 is YYREEE in the germline V gene (reference sequence). The CDR3 nucleotides read TGTGCCAGCAGCCTCCCTTCCGGACCATCCTACGAGCAGTACTTC. It codes for CASSLPSGPSYEQYF.

This rearrangement joins TRBV7-3 to TRBJ2-1; unclear D gene. Germline V gene sequence: CDR1 SGHTA, CDR2 FQGTGA. Between the trimmed V and J ends, which lost 0 bases and 14 bases, there was a span of 17 bases. This CDR3 region has 14 residues. The CDR3 DNA follows: TGTGCCAGCAGCTTAACACCCCCGGTGGCTGTGGAGTTCTTC. Translating it yields CASSLTPPVAVEFF.

V is TRBV20-1 and J is TRBJ1-6; a possible D gene is TRBD1 (5 bases). Germline values: CDR1 DFQATT, CDR2 SNEGSKA (reference sequence). This CDR3 has 17 amino acids. Trimming cost V 0 bases and J 10 bases, with 22 bases left between them. CDR3 region: CSARDPQGSGAGSPLHF. DNA for the CDR3: TGCAGTGCTAGAGATCCCCAGGGATCTGGGGCTGGGTCACCCCTCCACTTT.

This clonotype was counted ten times or more. This chain uses TRBV29-1 with TRBJ1-1; no firm D call. Germline lookup yields CDR1 SQVTM and CDR2 ANQGSEA. This CDR3 spans 13 amino acids. The V and J ends lost 3 bases and 0 bases respectively, with 8 bases between them. CDR3 sequence (DNA): TGCAGCGTTGAGCCCGTAATGAACACTGAAGCTTTCTTT. Amino acids: CSVEPVMNTEAFF.

This clonotype was counted ten times or more. This CDR3 reads CASSQDGSVNTEAFF. CDR3 DNA: TGTGCCAGCAGCCAAGACGGGTCAGTGAACACTGAAGCTTTCTTT. This sequence joins TRBV3-1 and TRBJ1-1; D is ambiguous. Trimming cost V 0 bases and J 0 bases, with 8 bases left between them. The CDR3 totals 15 residues. Germline values: CDR1 LGHDT, CDR2 YNNKEL (reference sequence).

In its sample, this clonotype was seen many times. The chain employs TRBV11-2 and TRBJ2-7; D gene ambiguous. The V end lost 5 bases, the J end lost 7 bases, and 12 bases lay between the germline ends. Germline CDR1 and CDR2: SGHAT and FQNNGV. CDR3 length: 12 residues. In DNA, the CDR3 is TGTGCCAGCAGCCCTCAGGCGAGTGAGCAGTACTTC. This translates into CASSPQASEQYF. The complete variable domain, with remaining parts taken from reference TRBV11-2 and TRBJ2-7, reads EAGVAQSPRYKIIEKRQSVAFWCNPISGHATLYWYQQILGQGPKLLIQFQNNGVVDDSQLPKDRFSAERLKGVDSTLKIQPAKLEDSAVYLCASSPQASEQYFGPGTRLTVT.

The rearrangement joins TRBV2 to TRBJ2-5, with 13 bases that match TRBD2. CDR1 SNHLY and CDR2 FYNNEI come from the germline V gene. The CDR3 has 16 residues. The J segment lost 6 bases and the V segment lost 5 bases, leaving 9 bases of the junction unmatched. CDR3 sequence: CASSPNGLAGDQTQYF. Here the CDR3 DNA reads TGTGCCAGCAGTCCCAATGGACTAGCGGGAGATCAGACCCAGTACTTC.

This clonotype has only a few counts. V usage is TRBV12-3 or TRBV12-4 and J usage is TRBJ2-3, with TRBD2 matching over 9 bases. CDR3 length: 16 amino acids. Trimming took 3 bases from V and 6 from J; bases not matched to a gene: 10. CDR3 nucleotide sequence: TGTGCCAGCAGTTTTACGGCTAGCGGGACCCGGGATACGCAGTATTTT. Encoded protein: CASSFTASGTRDTQYF.

This clonotype was found many times. The chain recombines TRBV12-3 or TRBV12-4 with TRBJ2-1, with 8 bases that match TRBD1. J was trimmed by 5 bases and V by 6 bases; bases with no gene match: 6. This CDR3 region has 14 residues. Here the CDR3 reads CASRETGANNEQFF. The CDR3 coding sequence is TGTGCCAGCAGGGAGACAGGGGCGAACAATGAGCAGTTCTTC.

This clonotype was detected only once. The V and J genes are TRBV20-1 and TRBJ1-2; D unresolved. This CDR3 has 13 residues. Germline lookup yields CDR1 DFQATT and CDR2 SNEGSKA (reference sequence). Trimming pared 7 bases from V and 8 bases from J, leaving 20 bases between. The CDR3, as DNA: TGCAGTGTCCCATCAAAATTTGGGAGAGGCTACACCTTC. This gives the protein CSVPSKFGRGYTF.

This clonotype was recorded a few times. The chain employs TRBV6-6 and TRBJ2-7; 7 bases fit TRBD1. Germline trimming cut 2 bases from V and 2 bases from J; bases unmatched to any gene: 3. The CDR3 totals 14 residues. Germline V lookup: CDR1 MNHNY, CDR2 SVGAGI (reference sequence). The CDR3 DNA follows: TGTGCCAGCAGTTACGGGGACAGAACCTACGAGCAGTACTTC. It translates to CASSYGDRTYEQYF.

This sequence joins TRBV18 and TRBJ1-2; tentative D call: TRBD1 (5 bases). The V and J ends lost 6 bases and 6 bases respectively, with 20 bases between them. The CDR3 length is 15 residues. Looked up from germline, CDR1 is KGHSH and CDR2 is LQKENI. The CDR3 is CASSPPAQGFDGYTF. CDR3 in DNA: TGTGCCAGCTCCCCCCCCGCCCAGGGATTCGATGGCTACACCTTC.

The chain combines TRBV5-4 with TRBJ2-1, with D hard to call. This CDR3 is built from 14 residues. The germline V and J ends were trimmed by 0 bases and 6 bases, with 10 bases remaining between them. CDR1 is SGHNT and CDR2 is YYREEE in the germline V gene (reference sequence). CDR3 nucleotide sequence: TGTGCCAGCAGCTTGGATCTAGTCTCCAATGAGCAGTTCTTC. This sequence encodes CASSLDLVSNEQFF.

The sample holds many counts of this clonotype. This chain links TRBV3-1 with TRBJ2-5; 11 bases match TRBD2. Trimming cost V 1 base and J 0 bases; bases outside gene matches: 7. CDR3 length: 18 residues. Germline values: CDR1 LGHDT, CDR2 YNNKEL (reference sequence). This CDR3 reads CASSQVIAGGPDQETQYF. The DNA for the CDR3 is TGTGCCAGCAGCCAAGTTATAGCGGGAGGGCCTGACCAAGAGACCCAGTACTTC.

The table lists this clonotype with many counts. The rearrangement links TRBV12-3 or TRBV12-4 to TRBJ2-3; 10 bases agree with TRBD2. V trimming: 6 bases; J trimming: 2 bases; junction bases outside the gene matches: 5. CDR3 length equals 15 residues. The CDR3 DNA is TGTGCCAGCAGACGACTAGCGGGCCTCACAGATACGCAGTATTTT. Residues: CASRRLAGLTDTQYF.

This clonotype has more than one count but fewer than ten. The chain is built from TRBV28 and TRBJ2-2, with 12 bases fitting TRBD2. The CDR3 runs 16 residues. CDR1 and CDR2 (germline): MDHEN, SYDVKM. J lost 6 bases, V lost 5 bases, and 7 bases had no gene match. The CDR3 DNA follows: TGTGCCAGCAGTCCCCAGACTAGCGGGGGCGCCGGGGAGCTGTTTTTT. It translates to CASSPQTSGGAGELFF. The full variable domain, in which reference TRBV28 and TRBJ2-2 provide the parts outside the CDR3, is DVKVTQSSRYLVKRTGEKVFLECVQDMDHENMFWYRQDPGLGLRLIYFSYDVKMKEKGDIPEGYSVSREKKERFSLILESASTNQTSMYLCASSPQTSGGAGELFFGEGSRLTVL.

The V gene is TRBV3-1, the J gene TRBJ1-1, with D tentatively TRBD1 (5 bases). Between the trimmed V and J ends, which lost 3 bases and 0 bases, there was a span of 17 bases. The CDR3 is 17 residues long. Germline V lookup: CDR1 LGHDT, CDR2 YNNKEL (reference sequence). For the CDR3, the DNA is TGTGCCAGCAGCCAGACGCCGGGACGCAGCATGAACACTGAAGCTTTCTTT. This gives the protein CASSQTPGRSMNTEAFF.

The rearrangement uses TRBV3-1 and TRBJ1-1; possibly TRBD1 for D (6 bases). V lost 6 bases and J lost 3, with 14 bases in between. The germline gives CDR1 LGHDT, CDR2 YNNKEL (reference sequence). This CDR3 spans 14 amino acids. The CDR3 nucleotides are TGTGCCAGCAGAAACAGGGATGGGTACACTGAAGCTTTCTTT. This translates into CASRNRDGYTEAFF. Looking up the rest from reference TRBV3-1 and TRBJ1-1 gives the full variable domain: DTAVSQTPKYLVTQMGNDKSIKCEQNLGHDTMYWYKQDSKKFLKIMFSYNNKELIINETVPNRFSPKSPDKAHLNLHINSLELGDSAVYFCASRNRDGYTEAFFGQGTRLTVV.

This clonotype was seen ten or more times. The rearrangement uses TRBV29-1 and TRBJ1-1; 12 bases are shared with TRBD1. V shed 7 bases and J 0 bases; nucleotides not matched to a gene: 3. The germline V gene encodes CDR1 SQVTM and CDR2 ANQGSEA. The CDR3 has 14 residues. Here the CDR3 reads CSAGTGGLNTEAFF. DNA of the CDR3: TGCAGCGCGGGGACAGGGGGCTTGAACACTGAAGCTTTCTTT.

The rearrangement links TRBV28 to TRBJ2-7, with D possibly matching TRBD2 (6 bases). The germline V and J ends were trimmed by 5 bases and 2 bases, with 13 bases remaining between them. The germline V gene has CDR1 MDHEN and CDR2 SYDVKM. The length of the CDR3 is 14 residues. The CDR3 nucleotides read TGTGCCAGCAGTACGGGGGACTCCACCTACGAGCAGTACTTC. Translating gives CASSTGDSTYEQYF.

J is TRBJ2-7 and V is TRBV18; a possible D gene is TRBD2 (6 bases). Trimming cost V 1 base and J 7 bases, with 11 bases left between them. The CDR3 has 13 amino acids. Germline V lookup: CDR1 KGHSH, CDR2 LQKENI. The CDR3 coding sequence is TGTGCCAGCTCACCACTGGGACTCTTGGAGCAGTACTTC. Protein sequence: CASSPLGLLEQYF.

This clonotype was seen a handful of times. The chain employs TRBV5-6 and TRBJ2-1; D call uncertain. Trimming removed 2 bases from V and 10 bases from J, with 7 bases in between. The CDR3 extends over 11 amino acids. Germline CDR1 and CDR2: SGHDT and YYEEEE. CDR3 nucleotides: TGTGCCAGCAGCTTTACGGCAGAGCAGTTCTTC. Translating gives CASSFTAEQFF.

This clonotype was recorded at least ten times. The CDR3 loop reads CASSLVAPNTGELFF. In DNA, the CDR3 is TGTGCCAGCAGCTTAGTCGCCCCGAACACCGGGGAGCTGTTTTTT. V gene TRBV7-2 combines with J gene TRBJ2-2; D not certain. The V gene lost 1 base and the J gene lost 0 bases, with 6 bases spanning the gap. CDR1 SGHTA and CDR2 FQGNSA come from the germline V gene. The CDR3 length is 15 residues.

There are a few counts of this clonotype. This chain joins TRBV27 and TRBJ1-5, with 9 bases lining up with TRBD1. The CDR3 has 14 amino acids. Germline loops: CDR1 MNHEY, CDR2 SMNVEV (reference sequence). The ends lost 6 bases at V and 7 bases at J; junction bases unmatched: 7. CDR3 coding DNA: TGTGCCAGCAGCCTGGACAGGGGAAGGCAGCCCCAGCATTTT. Translating gives CASSLDRGRQPQHF.

The sample holds a few counts of this clonotype. This chain connects TRBV18 to TRBJ1-1; D is ambiguous. This CDR3 spans 13 amino acids. Germline V gene sequence: CDR1 KGHSH, CDR2 LQKENI. V gave up 3 bases and J gave up 0 bases, with 5 bases separating them. The CDR3: CASSPELNTEAFF. The CDR3, as DNA: TGTGCCAGCTCACCCGAGTTGAACACTGAAGCTTTCTTT.

This clonotype was observed a handful of times. The chain carries TRBV25-1 and TRBJ2-2; unclear D gene. Germline V gene sequence: CDR1 MGHDK, CDR2 SYGVNS. Trimming took 6 bases from V and 0 from J, leaving 20 bases between them. This CDR3 comprises 18 residues. The CDR3 spells CASSSLSSDGANTGELFF. The CDR3 region has the DNA TGTGCCAGCAGCTCGCTATCCTCGGACGGAGCGAACACCGGGGAGCTGTTTTTT.

J is TRBJ2-7 and V is TRBV11-2; 7 bases align to TRBD1. The CDR3 is 13 residues long. V was clipped by 5 bases and J by 6 bases; unmatched bases: 7. Germline V gene lookup returns CDR1 SGHAT and CDR2 FQNNGV. The CDR3 coding sequence is TGTGCCAGCAGCCTAGGGACAGTTGGCGAGCAGTACTTC. Protein: CASSLGTVGEQYF. Full variable domain (rest looked up from reference TRBV11-2 and TRBJ2-7): EAGVAQSPRYKIIEKRQSVAFWCNPISGHATLYWYQQILGQGPKLLIQFQNNGVVDDSQLPKDRFSAERLKGVDSTLKIQPAKLEDSAVYLCASSLGTVGEQYFGPGTRLTVT.